The 18 T cell receptor beta chains below come from one sample, sequenced in a study of cytomegalovirus exposure and HLA in healthy donors. The PCR had 60 Vbeta and 13 Jbeta primers. The method was immunoSEQ multiplex PCR; TCRdb's version includes in-frame clones alone and lacks a portion of them. Of about 190,000 clones listed, 77% are singletons. The sample taken for sequencing was PBMCs. The receptors here all came from a woman in her twenties or thirties in good health and CMV-seropositive.

The V gene is TRBV11-3, the J gene TRBJ2-7; D is unresolved. Germline lookup yields CDR1 SGHNT and CDR2 YENEEA. V was shortened by 0 bases and J by 2 bases, with 5 bases between the two germline ends. This CDR3 has 13 residues. CDR3 nucleotide sequence: TGTGCCAGCAGCTTAGAACAGACCTACGAGCAGTACTTC. Translation: CASSLEQTYEQYF. Using reference TRBV11-3 and TRBJ2-7 for the parts outside the CDR3, the full variable domain is EAGVVQSPRYKIIEKKQPVAFWCNPISGHNTLYWYLQNLGQGPELLIRYENEEAVDDSQLPKDRFSAERLKGVDSTLKIQPAELGDSAVYLCASSLEQTYEQYFGPGTRLTVT.

Only one count was recorded for this clone. This chain links TRBV29-1 with TRBJ1-2; the D gene is possibly TRBD1 (5 bases). Germline loops: CDR1 SQVTM, CDR2 ANQGSEA. The CDR3 loop spans 14 amino acids. Trimming removed 6 bases from V and 4 bases from J, with 18 bases in between. CDR3 DNA: TGCAGCGTGGACTCCCGGGAGAGGGGCTATGGCTACACCTTC. It codes for CSVDSRERGYGYTF. Supplemented by reference TRBV29-1 and TRBJ1-2, the full variable domain reads SAVISQKPSRDICQRGTSLTIQCQVDSQVTMMFWYRQQPGQSLTLIATANQGSEATYESGFVIDKFPISRPNLTFSTLTVSNMSPEDSSIYLCSVDSRERGYGYTFGSGTRLTVV.

The chain has TRBV20-1 and TRBJ1-2, with D possibly matching TRBD1 (6 bases). This CDR3 is 10 amino acids long. The V end lost 6 bases, the J end lost 8 bases, and 10 bases lay between the germline ends. Per the germline V gene, CDR1 is DFQATT and CDR2 is SNEGSKA (reference sequence). As DNA, the CDR3 is TGCAGTGCGACAGGCGGGGGCTACACCTTC. Translation gives CSATGGGYTF.

The genes are TRBV7-9 and TRBJ2-1; a possible D gene is TRBD1 (6 bases). CDR1 and CDR2 (germline): SEHNR, FQNEAQ (reference sequence). CDR3 length equals 13 residues. Trimming took off 1 base at V and 6 bases at J, with 7 bases between the two ends. The CDR3 sequence: CASSLGTVNEQFF. The CDR3 coding sequence is TGTGCCAGCAGCTTAGGGACAGTCAATGAGCAGTTCTTC.

The CDR3 reads CAISEGVAASPQETQYF. The CDR3 DNA reads TGTGCCATCAGTGAAGGGGTTGCGGCTTCCCCACAAGAGACCCAGTACTTC. The chain recombines TRBV10-3 with TRBJ2-5, with D tentatively TRBD1 (5 bases). The V end was cut by 3 bases, the J end by 2 bases, with 19 bases between. Germline CDR1 reads ENHRY; CDR2 reads SYGVKD. The CDR3 is 17 amino acids.

The rearrangement joins TRBV5-1 to TRBJ2-1; 8 bases map to TRBD2. The CDR3 covers 17 residues. J was trimmed by 7 bases and V by 0 bases; bases with no gene match: 12. Germline assignment: CDR1 SGHRS and CDR2 YFSETQ. Here the CDR3 DNA reads TGCGCCAGCAGCTTGGTTGGTAGCGGGGTTCCGGAGAATGAGCAGTTCTTC. This codes for CASSLVGSGVPENEQFF. The full variable domain, with the rest looked up from reference TRBV5-1 and TRBJ2-1, is KAGVTQTPRYLIKTRGQQVTLSCSPISGHRSVSWYQQTPGQGLQFLFEYFSETQRNKGNFPGRFSGRQFSNSRSEMNVSTLELGDSALYLCASSLVGSGVPENEQFFGPGTRLTVL.

The chain uses TRBV12-5 and TRBJ1-1; maybe TRBD1 (5 bases). Trimming removed 5 bases from V and 8 bases from J, with 15 bases in between. Per the germline V gene, CDR1 is LGHNT and CDR2 is FRNRAP. This CDR3 has 13 amino acids. CDR3 bases: TGTGCTAGTGGTCCTGGGGAGGGGAACGAAGCTTTCTTT. Translation gives CASGPGEGNEAFF.

The rearrangement joins TRBV6-5 to TRBJ1-6; D perhaps matches TRBD1 (6 bases). V lost 6 bases to trimming and J lost 5 bases, with 11 bases between them. CDR3 length: 14 residues. Germline lookup yields CDR1 MNHEY and CDR2 SVGAGI. The chain's CDR3 is CASSRTVNNSPLHF. The CDR3 coding sequence is TGTGCCAGCAGCCGGACAGTAAATAATTCACCCCTCCACTTT.

The chain joins TRBV29-1 to TRBJ1-2; maybe TRBD1 (5 bases). The CDR3 contains 13 residues. Trimming removed 4 bases at V and 3 bases at J, with 12 bases between. Germline loops: CDR1 SQVTM, CDR2 ANQGSEA. For the CDR3, the DNA is TGCAGCGTTGGCCTCCTAGGGGACTATGGCTACACCTTC. The encoded protein is CSVGLLGDYGYTF.

Only a few counts were recorded for this clone. The rearrangement uses TRBV5-6 and TRBJ2-5, with TRBD2 matching over 9 bases. The J call may not be correct, given that the DNA end is closer to TRBJ2-7. Per germline, CDR1 SGHDT and CDR2 YYEEEE. CDR3 length: 16 residues. In nucleotides, the CDR3 is TGTGCCAGCAGCGAGAGCGGGAGGCTTCCCTCCTACGAGCAGTACTTC. It encodes CASSESGRLPSYEQYF.

This sequence joins TRBV7-3 and TRBJ2-2; TRBD1 agrees at 8 bases. The junction had 3 bases not matched to a gene; V was cut back by 5 bases and J by 7 bases. This CDR3 comprises 13 residues. Looked up from germline, CDR1 is SGHTA and CDR2 is FQGTGA. CDR3 nucleotides: TGTGCCAGCAGCCAGGGGGCCGGCGGGGAGCTGTTTTTT. Encoded protein: CASSQGAGGELFF.

This clone was recorded a few times. The chain uses TRBV4-3 and TRBJ2-1; 9 bases match TRBD2. Looked up from germline, CDR1 is LGHNA and CDR2 is YSLEER. V shed 0 bases, J shed 13 bases, and the junction held 13 bases outside the gene matches. This CDR3 spans 16 amino acids. CDR3 protein: CASSQDSIFRGGGQFF. CDR3 DNA: TGCGCCAGCAGCCAAGATTCAATATTTCGCGGGGGGGGTCAGTTCTTC.

The V gene is TRBV5-1, the J gene TRBJ1-1; TRBD1 is a possible D gene (5 bases). The germline CDR1 and CDR2 sequences are SGHRS and YFSETQ. Trimming cost V 0 bases and J 5 bases, with 17 bases left between them. This CDR3 region has 16 residues. CDR3 sequence reads: CASSLGPSGRGTEAFF. CDR3 in DNA: TGCGCCAGCAGCTTGGGTCCCTCAGGGAGGGGAACTGAAGCTTTCTTT.

Concerning this clone itself: The sample has other DNA sequences that encode this CDR3 too. The chain uses TRBV27 and TRBJ1-6, with 7 bases identical to TRBD1. The CDR3 contains 14 residues. With V trimmed by 5 bases and J by 10 bases, 8 bases remained unmatched. Looked up from germline, CDR1 is MNHEY and CDR2 is SMNVEV (reference sequence). The CDR3 reads CASSPWDRSSPLHF. The CDR3 DNA reads TGTGCCAGCAGTCCCTGGGACAGATCCTCACCCCTCCACTTT.

V and J are TRBV5-4 and TRBJ1-4, with 7 bases fitting TRBD1. The CDR3 has 16 residues. Per germline, CDR1 SGHNT and CDR2 YYREEE (reference sequence). The junction had 2 bases not matched to a gene; V was cut back by 0 bases and J by 0 bases. CDR3 sequence (DNA): TGTGCCAGCAGCTTGGGACAGGGTGCAACTAATGAAAAACTGTTTTTT. It translates to CASSLGQGATNEKLFF.

The V gene is TRBV4-3, the J gene TRBJ2-2; tentative D call: TRBD2 (6 bases). V was cut by 4 bases and J by 7 bases, with 16 bases left in between. The CDR3 loop spans 15 amino acids. Per germline, CDR1 LGHNA and CDR2 YSLEER. The DNA of the CDR3 is TGCGCCAGCAGCCGCTATCCCGGGGGATTCGGGGAGCTGTTTTTT. This encodes CASSRYPGGFGELFF.

The chain has TRBV27 and TRBJ1-2; D is unclear. The CDR3 contains 13 residues. Per germline, CDR1 MNHEY and CDR2 SMNVEV (reference sequence). Trimming shortened V by 2 bases and J by 7 bases, and 11 bases separated the two germline ends. This CDR3 is CASSLRRESGYTF. The CDR3 DNA reads as TGTGCCAGCAGTTTAAGGAGGGAGTCTGGCTACACCTTC.

This clone turned up a few times. The chain uses TRBV6-1 and TRBJ2-1; 7 nucleotides match TRBD1. Germline V gives CDR1 MNHNS, CDR2 SASEGT. The CDR3 consists of 13 residues. The junction had 6 bases not matched to a gene; V was cut back by 6 bases and J by 7 bases. Here the CDR3 reads CASRGDSKNEQFF. CDR3 DNA: TGTGCCAGCAGGGGGGACAGTAAAAATGAGCAGTTCTTC.